Presented here are 8 T cell receptor beta chains from one specimen sequenced in a study of early T cells in non-severe SARS-CoV-2 infection. TCRdb passed the 5' RACE reads through MiXCR, listing each CDR3 protein once. The repertoire holds 65,000 to 95,000 distinct CDR3 sequences, with roughly 12% as singletons. Sequenced material: whole blood, taken at baseline. The receptors derive from an adult who was a healthcare worker with PCR-confirmed SARS-CoV-2 infection or an uninfected control (not recorded which). The donor label of this sample is uncertain.

This chain connects TRBV4-1 to TRBJ2-1; D is possibly TRBD1 (6 bases). The ends were cut back, 6 bases at V and 0 bases at J, with 15 bases in the middle. From germline, CDR1 is MGHRA and CDR2 YSYEKL. The CDR3 is 16 amino acids. In DNA form, the CDR3 reads TGCGCCAGCAGAACACCCGGGACAAGCTCCTACAATGAGCAGTTCTTC. This codes for CASRTPGTSSYNEQFF.

This chain connects TRBV7-2 to TRBJ1-6; D is undetermined. This CDR3 is built from 13 residues. The V gene lost 2 bases and the J gene lost 7 bases, with 6 bases spanning the gap. CDR1 is SGHTA, CDR2 FQGNSA, per germline. CDR3 in amino acids: CASSLTGNSPLHF. In DNA, the CDR3 is TGTGCCAGCAGCTTAACGGGGAATTCACCCCTCCACTTT. Full variable domain (outside the CDR3, taken from reference TRBV7-2 and TRBJ1-6): GAGVSQSPSNKVTEKGKDVELRCDPISGHTALYWYRQSLGQGLEFLIYFQGNSAPDKSGLPSDRFSAERTGGSVSTLTIQRTQQEDSAVYLCASSLTGNSPLHFGNGTRLTVT.

This clonotype was found a few times. V usage is TRBV9 and J usage is TRBJ2-1; D is ambiguous. Germline-derived CDR1 and CDR2 are SGDLS and YYNGEE. Trimming took 3 bases from V and 10 from J, leaving 5 bases between them. CDR3 length: 10 residues. Written as DNA, the CDR3 is TGTGCCAGCAGCGGATCGGAGCAGTTCTTC. The encoded protein is CASSGSEQFF.

This clonotype occurred a few times. This chain joins TRBV5-8 and TRBJ1-6, with 7 bases lining up with TRBD1. Germline V gives CDR1 SGHTS, CDR2 YDEGEE. V lost 4 bases, J lost 8 bases, and 3 bases stayed unmatched. The CDR3 extends over 13 amino acids. Written as DNA, the CDR3 is TGTGCCAGCAGCCCCAGGGGGTATTCACCCCTCCACTTT. This sequence encodes CASSPRGYSPLHF.

This clonotype was recorded at least ten times. The rearrangement uses TRBV7-3 and TRBJ2-7; D is unresolved. CDR1 is SGHTA and CDR2 is FQGTGA in the germline V gene. V gave up 5 bases and J gave up 6 bases, with 17 bases separating them. The CDR3 is 14 amino acids. The chain's CDR3 is CASSPALESPEQYF. CDR3 nucleotides: TGTGCCAGCAGCCCCGCGTTGGAAAGTCCCGAGCAGTACTTC.

As to this clonotype: This clone may be a read error of a much larger clone one base away. J is TRBJ2-2 and V is TRBV9; D might be TRBD2 (6 bases). CDR1 SGDLS and CDR2 YYNGEE come from the germline V gene. The CDR3 is 14 amino acids. The CDR3 DNA sequence: TGTGCCAGCAGGCGCATAGCGGACTCCGGGGAGCGGTTTTTT. It translates to CASRRIADSGERFF.

The V gene is TRBV4-2, the J gene TRBJ1-6, with unresolved D. The CDR3 runs 17 residues. V dropped 0 bases and J dropped 4 bases, with 13 bases sitting between them. CDR1 is LGHNA and CDR2 is YNFKEQ in the germline V gene. The CDR3 bases are TGTGCCAGCAGCCAAGATCGGATGGCAGTGTATAATTCACCCCTCCACTTT. It encodes CASSQDRMAVYNSPLHF.

There are a few counts of this clonotype. The chain has TRBV7-2 and TRBJ2-3; possibly TRBD1 for D (6 bases). This CDR3 is 16 amino acids long. Per germline, CDR1 SGHTA and CDR2 FQGNSA. The V end lost 2 bases, the J end lost 5 bases, and 17 bases lay between the germline ends. The CDR3 is CASSLIASRGRDTQYF. Written as DNA, the CDR3 is TGTGCCAGCAGCTTAATCGCTAGTAGGGGGAGAGATACGCAGTATTTT.